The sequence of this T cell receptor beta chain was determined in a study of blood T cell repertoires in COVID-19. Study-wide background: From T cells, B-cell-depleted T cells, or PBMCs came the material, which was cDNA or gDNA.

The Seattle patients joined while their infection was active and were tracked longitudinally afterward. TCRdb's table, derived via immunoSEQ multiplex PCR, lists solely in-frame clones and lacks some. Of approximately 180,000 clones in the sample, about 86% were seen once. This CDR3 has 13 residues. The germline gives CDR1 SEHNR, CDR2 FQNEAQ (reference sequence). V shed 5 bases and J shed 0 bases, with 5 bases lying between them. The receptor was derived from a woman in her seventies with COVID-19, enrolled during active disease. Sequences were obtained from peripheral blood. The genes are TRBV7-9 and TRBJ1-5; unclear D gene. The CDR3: CASSRGSNQPQHF. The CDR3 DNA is TGTGCCAGCAGCCGGGGTAGCAATCAGCCCCAGCATTTT.